This TCR beta chain derives from a study of T cell repertoires in cytomegalovirus infection. About the study: A matching HLA type, together with CMV infection, was signaled by public TCR beta signatures.

Germline V gives CDR1 SGHRS, CDR2 YFSETQ. Trimming stripped 4 bases from V and 5 bases from J, with 18 bases between. CDR3 length: 15 residues. As regards this clonotype: Its antigen remains unknown.

The study, taken as a whole, reports: Predominance within the ex vivo response was attributable to HLA-C-restricted CMV-specific TCR beta clonotypes. People with CMV and the relevant HLA were identified by cumulative public TCR beta family frequency.

TCRdb fed the reads into MiXCR, producing one record per CDR3 protein. The table shows roughly 200,000 distinct CDR3 sequences, with about a sixth occurring only once. The rearrangement joins TRBV5-1 to TRBJ1-1; maybe TRBD1 (5 bases). Sequenced material: CD8+ T cells from PBMCs. The TCR comes from a human donor in good health (CMV status not recorded). Some clones in this sample may be carry-over from other donors' samples. CDR3 in DNA: TGCGCCAGCAGCGCTCTCGACAGTCGGGAGACTGAAGCTTTCTTT. Protein: CASSALDSRETEAFF.